This T cell receptor (beta chain) was observed in a study of T cells in Graves' hyperthyroidism and ophthalmopathy. In germline, CDR1 is SNHLY, CDR2 FYNNEI. With 8 bases removed from V and 2 bases from J, the gap between germline ends came to 5 bases. The CDR3 spans 11 residues. The source material, RNA transcripts, was used to amplify TCR beta CDR3 regions. The TCR CDR3 first-round RT-PCR relied on the HTBI primer set. TCRdb reprocessed the multiplex PCR reads with MiXCR, giving one entry per CDR3 protein. The sample consists of hundreds of thousands of distinct CDR3 sequences, about 17% of them appearing once. Clinicians diagnosed patients from clinical symptoms, serum thyroxine and TRAb, thyroid ultrasound and orbital computed tomography.

The rearrangement links TRBV2 to TRBJ2-3; D not certain. The origin of this receptor is a man in his forties with Graves' hyperthyroidism. Sample: blood. The chain's CDR3 is CASLYTDTQYF. CDR3 in DNA: TGTGCCAGCCTATACACAGATACGCAGTATTTT.